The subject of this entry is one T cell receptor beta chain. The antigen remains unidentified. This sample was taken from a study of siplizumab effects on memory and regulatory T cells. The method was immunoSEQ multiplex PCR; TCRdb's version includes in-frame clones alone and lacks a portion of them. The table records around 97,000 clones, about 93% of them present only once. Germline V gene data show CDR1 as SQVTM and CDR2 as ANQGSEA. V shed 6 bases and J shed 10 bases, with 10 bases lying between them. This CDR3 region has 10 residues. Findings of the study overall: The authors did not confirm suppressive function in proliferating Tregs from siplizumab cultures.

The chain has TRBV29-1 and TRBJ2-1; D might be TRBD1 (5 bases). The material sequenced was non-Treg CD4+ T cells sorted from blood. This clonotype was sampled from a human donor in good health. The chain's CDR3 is CSVETVEQFF. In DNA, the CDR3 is TGCAGCGTGGAGACAGTCGAGCAGTTCTTC.